These 30 T cell receptor beta chains originate from one sample sequenced in a study of T cell changes during pregnancy in multiple sclerosis. TCRdb keeps only in-frame clones here, not all; method: immunoSEQ multiplex PCR. The repertoire holds 29,000 or so clones, with roughly nine tenths as singletons. The sample consisted of CD8+ T cells from peripheral blood mononuclear cells, taken in the second trimester of pregnancy. The source is a female donor with multiple sclerosis, enrolled in a pregnancy study.

V and J are TRBV5-4 and TRBJ1-1; 7 bases align to TRBD1. Looked up from germline, CDR1 is SGHNT and CDR2 is YYREEE (reference sequence). V shed 4 bases and J 0 bases; nucleotides not matched to a gene: 9. This CDR3 region has 16 residues. Written as DNA, the CDR3 is TGTGCCAGCAGCGGCTCGACAGGGAATATGAACACTGAAGCTTTCTTT. Residues: CASSGSTGNMNTEAFF.

The J gene is TRBJ2-7, the V gene TRBV27; 9 bases match TRBD2. V shed 5 bases, J shed 7 bases, and the junction held 18 bases outside the gene matches. The CDR3 length is 17 residues. Germline values: CDR1 MNHEY, CDR2 SMNVEV (reference sequence). The CDR3: CASSPSWGERGVGEQYF. The CDR3 DNA sequence: TGTGCCAGCAGTCCGTCCTGGGGGGAGCGGGGGGTCGGGGAGCAGTACTTC.

In its sample, this clone was seen a few times. The gene calls are TRBV27 and TRBJ1-1; TRBD1 matches at 7 bases. The junction had 5 bases not matched to a gene; V was cut back by 5 bases and J by 8 bases. CDR1 and CDR2 (germline): MNHEY, SMNVEV (reference sequence). The CDR3 loop spans 12 amino acids. This CDR3 is CASSGQGGEAFF. In DNA, the CDR3 is TGTGCCAGCAGTGGTCAGGGGGGAGAAGCTTTCTTT.

This chain links TRBV5-1 with TRBJ2-3; 7 bases align to TRBD2. J gave up 4 bases and V 3 bases, and 5 bases lay outside the gene matches. The CDR3 extends over 14 amino acids. Germline V gene sequence: CDR1 SGHRS, CDR2 YFSETQ. The CDR3 region is CASSWTRKADTQYF. The CDR3 DNA reads as TGCGCCAGCAGCTGGACTAGAAAGGCAGATACGCAGTATTTT.

The chain employs TRBV27 and TRBJ2-7; 8 bases agree with TRBD2. Trimming removed 3 bases from V and 2 bases from J; junction bases left unmatched: 6. Germline CDR1 reads MNHEY; CDR2 reads SMNVEV (reference sequence). The CDR3 is made up of 15 amino acids. CDR3 residues: CASSLGGGPTYEQYF. CDR3 nucleotide sequence: TGTGCCAGCAGTTTGGGCGGGGGGCCCACCTACGAGCAGTACTTC.

The table lists this clone with a count of one. V and J are TRBV5-1 and TRBJ2-2; TRBD2 agrees at 14 bases. V lost 4 bases to trimming and J lost 4 bases; unmatched junction nucleotides: 3. The CDR3 covers 16 residues. The V gene's germline CDR1 is SGHRS and CDR2 YFSETQ. CDR3 in amino acids: CASSLGLAGGTGELFF. The CDR3 nucleotides are TGCGCCAGCAGCCTCGGACTAGCGGGAGGCACCGGGGAGCTGTTTTTT.

The chain joins TRBV27 to TRBJ2-3, with 8 bases aligning to TRBD1. The CDR3 has 15 amino acids. The J segment lost 2 bases and the V segment lost 4 bases, leaving 5 bases of the junction unmatched. Germline CDR1 MNHEY, CDR2 SMNVEV (reference sequence). The CDR3 region is CASSSGQGNTDTQYF. The CDR3 DNA reads as TGTGCCAGCAGTTCAGGACAGGGTAACACAGATACGCAGTATTTT.

This chain links TRBV19 with TRBJ1-4; D perhaps matches TRBD1 (6 bases). Trimming stripped 4 bases from V and 0 bases from J, with 9 bases between. CDR1 and CDR2 (germline): LNHDA, SQIVND (reference sequence). CDR3 length equals 15 residues. The CDR3 DNA reads as TGTGCCAGTAGTACCAGGACAGCAACTAATGAAAAACTGTTTTTT. It encodes CASSTRTATNEKLFF.

This chain links TRBV7-3 with TRBJ2-3; D not resolved. Germline loops: CDR1 SGHTA, CDR2 FQGTGA. Trimming stripped 2 bases from V and 3 bases from J, with 6 bases between. This CDR3 has 13 amino acids. CDR3 sequence: CASSLLSTDTQYF. The CDR3 DNA is TGTGCCAGCAGCTTACTAAGTACAGATACGCAGTATTTT.

The rearrangement links TRBV7-8 to TRBJ1-1, with TRBD1 matching over 7 bases. Trimming cost V 3 bases and J 5 bases; bases outside gene matches: 3. In germline, CDR1 is SGHVS, CDR2 FQNEAQ. The CDR3 sequence is 13 residues long. CDR3 in DNA: TGTGCCAGCAGCTTGGCGACAGGGACTGAAGCTTTCTTT. It yields the protein CASSLATGTEAFF.

In its sample, this clone was seen a few times. This chain joins TRBV6-5 and TRBJ2-5; 11 bases line up with TRBD2. The germline CDR1 and CDR2 sequences are MNHEY and SVGAGI. The V and J ends lost 3 bases and 1 base, in that order; junction bases with no gene match: 1. This CDR3 contains 15 residues. CDR3 coding DNA: TGTGCCAGCAGTTATCTAGCGGGGGGCCAAGAGACCCAGTACTTC. It codes for CASSYLAGGQETQYF.

This rearrangement joins TRBV7-6 to TRBJ1-1; a possible D gene is TRBD1 (5 bases). CDR1 is SGHVS, CDR2 FNYEAQ, per germline. The CDR3 is 15 residues long. Trimming removed 2 bases at V and 10 bases at J, with 20 bases between. The DNA of the CDR3 is TGTGCCAGCAGCTTATCCAGCAAACATCCTAGGGGAGCTTTCTTT. Translating gives CASSLSSKHPRGAFF.

This clone is medium-sized within its sample. The chain couples TRBV5-6 to TRBJ2-2; D possibly corresponds to TRBD1 (6 bases). V was trimmed by 0 bases and J by 3 bases, leaving 9 bases between them. Germline values: CDR1 SGHDT, CDR2 YYEEEE. This CDR3 has 15 amino acids. The CDR3 spells CASSLVQGDTGELFF. The CDR3 DNA reads TGTGCCAGCAGCTTGGTACAGGGTGACACCGGGGAGCTGTTTTTT.

This clone was seen only a few times. This chain links TRBV16 with TRBJ1-2, with D possibly TRBD1 on 5 matching bases. Trimming cost V 0 bases and J 6 bases, with 8 bases left between them. Germline V gene sequence: CDR1 KGHSY, CDR2 FQNENV. The CDR3 runs 13 residues. DNA of the CDR3: TGTGCCAGCAGCCAATCGAAGGGGAATGGCTACACCTTC. This gives the protein CASSQSKGNGYTF.

Turning to this clone: Other nucleotide sequences from this sample produce the same CDR3. The gene calls are TRBV6-4 and TRBJ2-3; TRBD2 agrees at 10 bases. The V gene end was trimmed by 0 bases and the J gene end by 4 bases; junction bases not matched to a gene: 1. CDR1 is MRHNA and CDR2 is SNTAGT in the germline V gene. The CDR3 has 15 residues. CDR3 in amino acids: CASSDSAGGPDTQYF. CDR3 DNA: TGTGCCAGCAGTGACTCAGCGGGAGGGCCAGATACGCAGTATTTT.

The rearrangement links TRBV30 to TRBJ1-1, with 8 nucleotides matching TRBD1. The CDR3 spans 14 residues. The germline CDR1 and CDR2 sequences are GTSNPN and SVGIG (reference sequence). Trimming removed 0 bases from V and 5 bases from J; junction bases left unmatched: 5. CDR3 bases: TGTGCCTGGAGTGTAGGCAGGGGGCTAACTGAAGCTTTCTTT. Translating gives CAWSVGRGLTEAFF. The full variable domain, rest sourced from reference TRBV30 and TRBJ1-1, is SQTIHQWPATLVQPVGSPLSLECTVEGTSNPNLYWYRQAAGRGLQLLFYSVGIGQISSEVPQNLSASRPQDRQFILSSKKLLLSDSGFYLCAWSVGRGLTEAFFGQGTRLTVV.

The gene calls are TRBV9 and TRBJ1-1; D possibly corresponds to TRBD1 (5 bases). The CDR3 has 16 residues. V lost 0 bases and J 4 bases, leaving 16 bases between the germline ends. Germline-derived CDR1 and CDR2 are SGDLS and YYNGEE. The CDR3 nucleotides are TGTGCCAGCAGCGTAGGAAGCGGGGCGGAGAGCACTGAAGCTTTCTTT. It codes for CASSVGSGAESTEAFF.

Points on this clone: Other DNA sequences in this sample translate to the same CDR3. The rearrangement links TRBV11-2 to TRBJ2-3; 11 nucleotides align to TRBD2. Looked up from germline, CDR1 is SGHAT and CDR2 is FQNNGV. The CDR3 is 16 amino acids. V was pared by 5 bases and J by 1 base, with 5 bases of the junction left unmatched. Here the CDR3 reads CASSAGTSGGTDTQYF. The CDR3 DNA reads TGTGCCAGCAGCGCCGGGACTAGCGGAGGCACAGATACGCAGTATTTT.

This chain connects TRBV7-9 to TRBJ2-1, with a tentative D call TRBD1 (5 bases). Trimming pared 5 bases from V and 7 bases from J, leaving 15 bases between. The CDR3 is 14 amino acids. Germline CDR1 SEHNR, CDR2 FQNEAQ (reference sequence). The CDR3 sequence is CASSPTTGYNEQFF. The DNA of the CDR3 is TGTGCCAGCAGCCCAACTACAGGTTATAATGAGCAGTTCTTC.

This clone was recorded only once. The chain links TRBV7-3 to TRBJ2-1; the match to TRBD2 covers 7 bases. V shed 5 bases, J shed 0 bases, and the junction held 4 bases outside the gene matches. The CDR3 loop spans 15 amino acids. Germline V CDR1 and CDR2: SGHTA, FQGTGA. The CDR3 bases are TGTGCCAGCAGCCTAGCGGATAGCTCCTACAATGAGCAGTTCTTC. This sequence encodes CASSLADSSYNEQFF.

J is TRBJ2-1 and V is TRBV9; the D gene is possibly TRBD2 (7 bases). There are 16 residues in the CDR3. The germline CDR1 and CDR2 sequences are SGDLS and YYNGEE. The V gene lost 0 bases and the J gene lost 6 bases, with 16 bases spanning the gap. The CDR3: CASSVDEGGPGNEQFF. The CDR3 region has the DNA TGTGCCAGCAGCGTAGATGAGGGGGGGCCAGGCAATGAGCAGTTCTTC.

The gene calls are TRBV19 and TRBJ2-1; D unresolved. The germline V gene has CDR1 LNHDA and CDR2 SQIVND (reference sequence). The length of the CDR3 is 13 residues. V was trimmed by 0 bases and J by 4 bases, leaving 4 bases between them. CDR3 residues: CASSIDVYNEQFF. The CDR3 DNA reads as TGTGCCAGTAGTATAGACGTTTACAATGAGCAGTTCTTC.

The gene calls are TRBV9 and TRBJ2-7, with 12 bases that match TRBD2. The length of the CDR3 is 14 residues. V lost 3 bases to trimming and J lost 3 bases; unmatched junction nucleotides: 1. CDR1 and CDR2 from the germline V gene are SGDLS and YYNGEE. CDR3 sequence reads: CASSGGLAGYEQYF. CDR3 DNA sequence: TGTGCCAGCAGCGGGGGACTAGCGGGCTACGAGCAGTACTTC.

The gene calls are TRBV28 and TRBJ2-1; unclear D gene. The CDR3 contains 15 residues. Germline V CDR1 and CDR2: MDHEN, SYDVKM. The V and J ends lost 2 bases and 8 bases respectively, with 16 bases between them. The CDR3 loop is CASSLSGYNSDEQFF. CDR3 bases: TGTGCCAGCAGTTTAAGTGGTTATAATTCGGATGAGCAGTTCTTC.

This rearrangement joins TRBV7-6 to TRBJ1-2; no firm D call. The CDR3 runs 14 residues. The V gene's germline CDR1 is SGHVS and CDR2 FNYEAQ. V was trimmed by 2 bases and J by 5 bases, leaving 12 bases between them. The CDR3 coding sequence is TGTGCCAGCAGCTTAATCCCGGGTATTTATGGCTACACCTTC. Protein product: CASSLIPGIYGYTF.

The J gene is TRBJ2-7, the V gene TRBV27; D uncertain. V was pared by 4 bases and J by 2 bases, with 18 bases between. There are 16 residues in the CDR3. Germline V lookup: CDR1 MNHEY, CDR2 SMNVEV (reference sequence). CDR3 residues: CASSWNLGPNPYEQYF. The DNA for the CDR3 is TGTGCCAGCAGTTGGAATTTGGGCCCGAACCCCTACGAGCAGTACTTC.

V usage is TRBV28 and J usage is TRBJ1-1, with D possibly TRBD1 on 5 matching bases. Per the germline V gene, CDR1 is MDHEN and CDR2 is SYDVKM. The V end lost 11 bases, the J end lost 7 bases, and 20 bases lay between the germline ends. This CDR3 region has 13 residues. The CDR3 bases are TGTGCCGGGAAGGGAAGGGGATTCGTTGAAGCTTTCTTT. Amino acid sequence: CAGKGRGFVEAFF.

The chain couples TRBV5-4 to TRBJ1-3; 7 nucleotides match TRBD1. The CDR3 contains 14 residues. The V gene's germline CDR1 is SGHNT and CDR2 YYREEE (reference sequence). Trimming cost V 2 bases and J 4 bases; bases outside gene matches: 3. The CDR3 nucleotides are TGTGCCAGCAGCTTTCGAGGGGGCGGAAACACCATATATTTT. Translation: CASSFRGGGNTIYF.

For this clone: Other DNA sequences in this specimen translate into the identical CDR3. The chain combines TRBV7-9 with TRBJ2-7; 8 positions agree with TRBD1. V lost 5 bases to trimming and J lost 1 base; unmatched junction nucleotides: 10. Germline CDR1 reads SEHNR; CDR2 reads FQNEAQ (reference sequence). The CDR3 totals 16 residues. Here the CDR3 DNA reads TGTGCCAGCAGCCTGACCGGGACAGGACATTCCTACGAGCAGTACTTC. This codes for CASSLTGTGHSYEQYF.

This clone is large (0.1 to 1%) in the sample. The chain recombines TRBV4-1 with TRBJ1-5, with D unresolved. Germline CDR1 is MGHRA and CDR2 is YSYEKL. The CDR3 consists of 14 residues. V dropped 5 bases and J dropped 6 bases, with 14 bases sitting between them. CDR3 nucleotide sequence: TGCGCCAGCAGCTCGGAAGCGGGCAGTCAGCCCCAGCATTTT. Amino acids: CASSSEAGSQPQHF.